This T cell receptor beta chain was documented in a study of cytomegalovirus exposure and HLA in healthy donors. Overall study findings and caveats: Data from an earlier analysis indicated that most TCR beta V segments were productive either about 87% or about 30% of the time.

A multiplex PCR was run with 60 Vbeta primers and 13 Jbeta primers. TCRdb keeps only in-frame clones here, not all; method: immunoSEQ multiplex PCR. The sample lists approximately 140,000 clones, 81% occurring once. V shed 6 bases and J shed 4 bases, with 15 bases lying between them. The CDR3 runs to 15 residues. The germline gives CDR1 MNHEY, CDR2 SMNVEV (reference sequence). As for this clone: No antigen is known for it.

This sequence originates from a man younger than 35 in good health and CMV-seronegative. The rearrangement joins TRBV27 to TRBJ2-2, with D possibly matching TRBD1 (6 bases). Sequenced input: PBMCs. The CDR3 DNA is TGTGCCAGCAGAATACAGGGTCGGGGCACCGGGGAGCTGTTTTTT. The encoded protein is CASRIQGRGTGELFF.